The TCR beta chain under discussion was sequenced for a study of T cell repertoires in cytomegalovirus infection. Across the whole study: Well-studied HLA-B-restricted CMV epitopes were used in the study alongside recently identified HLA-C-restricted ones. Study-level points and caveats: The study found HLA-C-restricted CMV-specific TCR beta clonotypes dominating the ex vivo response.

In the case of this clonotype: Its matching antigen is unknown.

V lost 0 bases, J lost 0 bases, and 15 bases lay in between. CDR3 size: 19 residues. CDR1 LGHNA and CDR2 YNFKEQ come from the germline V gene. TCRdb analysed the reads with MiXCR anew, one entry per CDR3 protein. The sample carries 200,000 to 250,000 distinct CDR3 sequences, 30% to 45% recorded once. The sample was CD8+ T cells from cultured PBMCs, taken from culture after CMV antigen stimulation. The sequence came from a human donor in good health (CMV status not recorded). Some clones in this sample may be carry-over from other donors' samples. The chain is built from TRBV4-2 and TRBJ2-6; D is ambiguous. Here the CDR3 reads CASSQDRQDLSSGANVLTF. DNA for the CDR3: TGTGCCAGCAGCCAAGACCGGCAGGACCTATCCTCTGGGGCCAACGTCCTGACTTTC.